The 17 T cell receptor beta chains below all came from one sample that was sequenced in a study of blood T cell repertoires in COVID-19 (dated by TCRdb to 2020 to 2022). The library was generated by the immunoSEQ multiplex PCR assay. TCRdb mirrors the immuneACCESS table, restricted to in-frame sequences. Some clones are absent from its copies; in checked studies, under half trace to an unresolved V gene, and the reason for the others is unknown. The sample table shows 55,000 to 75,000 clones, and roughly 80% are seen once. The leading ten clones occupy approximately 21% of the sample. The sequencing input was peripheral blood. The source is an elderly man with active or convalescent COVID-19.

The chain uses TRBV9 and TRBJ1-5; D is unresolved. Per germline, CDR1 SGDLS and CDR2 YYNGEE. Trimming removed 4 bases at V and 4 bases at J, with 9 bases between. The CDR3 runs 13 residues. The CDR3 loop reads CASSPNENQPQHF. Written as DNA, the CDR3 is TGTGCCAGCAGCCCCAATGAGAATCAGCCCCAGCATTTT.

The chain uses TRBV7-6 and TRBJ2-5; 7 bases map to TRBD2. Trimming at V came to 5 bases and at J to 0 bases, leaving 3 bases not matched to a gene. CDR1 and CDR2 (germline): SGHVS, FNYEAQ. CDR3 size: 14 residues. This CDR3 is CASSILADQETQYF. For the CDR3, the DNA is TGTGCCAGCAGCATCCTAGCGGACCAAGAGACCCAGTACTTC.

V usage is TRBV19 and J usage is TRBJ2-5; a possible D gene is TRBD1 (6 bases). V was clipped by 4 bases and J by 7 bases, with 16 bases between them. The germline CDR1 and CDR2 sequences are LNHDA and SQIVND (reference sequence). This CDR3 has 14 residues. DNA for the CDR3: TGTGCCAGTAGTAGCCTCAGGGGCGAGGGGACCCAGTACTTC. Translated: CASSSLRGEGTQYF. Supplemented by reference TRBV19 and TRBJ2-5, the full variable domain reads DGGITQSPKYLFRKEGQNVTLSCEQNLNHDAMYWYRQDPGQGLRLIYYSQIVNDFQKGDIAEGYSVSREKKESFPLTVTSAQKNPTAFYLCASSSLRGEGTQYFGPGTRLLVL.

The chain recombines TRBV9 with TRBJ2-1; 10 bases line up with TRBD2. Germline values: CDR1 SGDLS, CDR2 YYNGEE. CDR3 length: 16 amino acids. The trim removed 3 bases at V and 7 bases at J, leaving 10 bases unmatched. CDR3: CASSAPAGGPGNEQFF. Here the CDR3 DNA reads TGTGCCAGCAGCGCCCCAGCGGGAGGGCCCGGTAATGAGCAGTTCTTC.

The chain carries TRBV25-1 and TRBJ2-7; 9 bases are a match to TRBD2. J lost 5 bases, V lost 7 bases, and 6 bases had no gene match. The CDR3 contains 13 residues. Germline V gene lookup returns CDR1 MGHDK and CDR2 SYGVNS. CDR3 coding DNA: TGTGCCAGCACCTCGGGACTAGCCGACGAGCAGTACTTC. Amino acid sequence: CASTSGLADEQYF.

The chain uses TRBV27 and TRBJ1-1; TRBD1 matches 9 bases. The J segment lost 4 bases and the V segment lost 4 bases, leaving 10 bases of the junction unmatched. Germline V gene lookup returns CDR1 MNHEY and CDR2 SMNVEV (reference sequence). The CDR3 covers 16 residues. CDR3 in amino acids: CASSSGTGTLGTEAFF. The CDR3 bases are TGTGCCAGCAGTTCCGGGACAGGGACGTTGGGCACTGAAGCTTTCTTT.

This clone turned up a few times. The chain joins TRBV6-5 to TRBJ2-7, with D possibly matching TRBD1 (5 bases). This CDR3 spans 15 amino acids. Germline V gene data show CDR1 as MNHEY and CDR2 as SVGAGI. The germline V and J ends were trimmed by 0 bases and 6 bases, with 15 bases remaining between them. In DNA, the CDR3 is TGTGCCAGCAGTTACTCCCAGGGCATCCCTACCGAGCAGTACTTC. Its translation: CASSYSQGIPTEQYF.

This sequence joins TRBV5-4 and TRBJ2-5, with D possibly matching TRBD2 (5 bases). Per the germline V gene, CDR1 is SGHNT and CDR2 is YYREEE (reference sequence). This CDR3 spans 14 amino acids. V was cut by 0 bases and J by 1 base, with 7 bases left in between. DNA of the CDR3: TGTGCCAGCAGCTTGGGACGGGGCCAAGAGACCCAGTACTTC. It is translated as CASSLGRGQETQYF.

The chain joins TRBV18 to TRBJ2-1; no definite D call. Trimming took 1 base from V and 1 from J, leaving 8 bases between them. This CDR3 has 15 amino acids. CDR1 KGHSH and CDR2 LQKENI come from the germline V gene. The CDR3 DNA follows: TGTGCCAGCTCACCACTTAGTGTATCCTACAATGAGCAGTTCTTC. Its translation: CASSPLSVSYNEQFF.

This clone appeared a single time. The chain recombines TRBV6-5 with TRBJ2-1, with D perhaps matching TRBD1 (6 bases). Trimming took off 1 base at V and 9 bases at J, with 13 bases between the two ends. This CDR3 has 14 amino acids. The germline CDR1 and CDR2 sequences are MNHEY and SVGAGI. Here the CDR3 reads CASSYLAGDTEQFF. Here the CDR3 DNA reads TGTGCCAGCAGTTACTTGGCAGGGGACACTGAGCAGTTCTTC.

CDR3 DNA sequence: TGTGCCAGCAGTTCCTTGGGACTAGCGGGATCAGATACGCAGTATTTT. Translated, it gives CASSSLGLAGSDTQYF. The chain carries TRBV27 and TRBJ2-3; the match to TRBD2 covers 13 bases. With 4 bases clipped from V and 4 bases from J, the junction kept 5 bases outside the gene matches. This CDR3 is 16 amino acids long. Germline V gives CDR1 MNHEY, CDR2 SMNVEV (reference sequence).

The genes are TRBV29-1 and TRBJ2-7; 8 bases align to TRBD1. The CDR3 has 14 residues. Germline lookup yields CDR1 SQVTM and CDR2 ANQGSEA. V dropped 7 bases and J dropped 3; count of bases not matched to a gene: 11. The DNA for the CDR3 is TGCAGCGCGGTTTCAGGGGGCGCTTTCTACGAGCAGTACTTC. It codes for CSAVSGGAFYEQYF.

The chain combines TRBV5-5 with TRBJ2-1, with D possibly matching TRBD2 (6 bases). This CDR3 comprises 17 residues. CDR1 is SGHKS, CDR2 YYEKEE, per germline (reference sequence). V was pared by 0 bases and J by 2 bases, with 15 bases between. CDR3 in DNA: TGTGCCAGCAGCTTGGAGTCTCTAGCGAATACCTACAATGAGCAGTTCTTC. It translates to CASSLESLANTYNEQFF.

Only a few counts were recorded for this clone. This likely comes from a read error, as the CDR3 has no conserved phenylalanine or tryptophan at its end. The limits of the CDR3 on the DNA are not certain, so only TCRdb's listed CDR3 is given. This sequence joins TRBV28 and TRBJ1-1; the table calls TRBD1, which could not be checked here. Germline CDR1 and CDR2: MDHEN and SYDVKM. The CDR3 is 12 residues long, counting both termini. The CDR3 protein is CASSLGVGAPVL.

This clone was counted only a few times. This chain connects TRBV6-2 or TRBV6-3 to TRBJ1-1, with 7 bases matching TRBD1. The CDR3 is 15 residues long. V shed 1 base, J shed 1 base, and the junction held 3 bases outside the gene matches. Germline CDR1 MNHEY, CDR2 SVGEGT. This CDR3 reads CASSYFRTGNTEAFF. CDR3 coding DNA: TGTGCCAGCAGTTACTTTAGGACAGGGAACACTGAAGCTTTCTTT.

This clone was seen a single time. The chain recombines TRBV7-3 with TRBJ2-6; D remains ambiguous. Trimming stripped 2 bases from V and 2 bases from J, with 16 bases between. CDR3 size: 18 residues. CDR1 and CDR2 (germline): SGHTA, FQGTGA. CDR3 nucleotides: TGTGCCAGCAGCTTACGATTACAGACCTTCGCTGGGGCCAACGTCCTGACTTTC. Translated: CASSLRLQTFAGANVLTF.

The sample holds many counts of this clone. V and J are TRBV19 and TRBJ2-3; 8 positions match TRBD1. The germline V gene encodes CDR1 LNHDA and CDR2 SQIVND (reference sequence). With 3 bases clipped from V and 7 bases from J, the junction kept 18 bases outside the gene matches. The CDR3 totals 18 residues. The CDR3 is CASSIPLRQGKLENTQYF. In nucleotides, the CDR3 is TGTGCCAGTAGTATTCCCCTTAGACAGGGGAAATTGGAAAATACGCAGTATTTT.